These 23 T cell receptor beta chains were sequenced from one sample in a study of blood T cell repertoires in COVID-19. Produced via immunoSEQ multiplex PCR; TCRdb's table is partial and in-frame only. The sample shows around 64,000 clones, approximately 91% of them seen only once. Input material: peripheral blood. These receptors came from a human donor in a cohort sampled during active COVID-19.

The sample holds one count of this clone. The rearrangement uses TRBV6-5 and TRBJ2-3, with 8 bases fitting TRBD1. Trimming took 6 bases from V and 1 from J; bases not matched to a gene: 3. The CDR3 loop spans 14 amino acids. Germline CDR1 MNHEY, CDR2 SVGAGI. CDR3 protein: CASSRDRRTDTQYF. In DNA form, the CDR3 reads TGTGCCAGCAGCCGGGACAGGCGCACAGATACGCAGTATTTT.

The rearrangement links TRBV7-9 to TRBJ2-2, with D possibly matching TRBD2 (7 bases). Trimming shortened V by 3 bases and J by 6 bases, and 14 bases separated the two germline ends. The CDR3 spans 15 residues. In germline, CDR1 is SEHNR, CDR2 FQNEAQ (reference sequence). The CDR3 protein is CASSFSAGGPGELFF. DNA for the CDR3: TGTGCCAGCAGCTTTTCTGCCGGGGGGCCCGGGGAGCTGTTTTTT. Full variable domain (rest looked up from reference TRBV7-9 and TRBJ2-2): DTGVSQNPRHKITKRGQNVTFRCDPISEHNRLYWYRQTLGQGPEFLTYFQNEAQLEKSRLLSDRFSAERPKGSFSTLEIQRTEQGDSAMYLCASSFSAGGPGELFFGEGSRLTVL.

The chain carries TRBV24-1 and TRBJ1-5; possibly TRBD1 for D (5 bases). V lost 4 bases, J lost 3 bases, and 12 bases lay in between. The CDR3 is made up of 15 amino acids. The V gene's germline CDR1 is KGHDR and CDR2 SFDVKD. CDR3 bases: TGTGCCACCAGTGAATCAGGGTCGTTCAATCAGCCCCAGCATTTT. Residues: CATSESGSFNQPQHF.

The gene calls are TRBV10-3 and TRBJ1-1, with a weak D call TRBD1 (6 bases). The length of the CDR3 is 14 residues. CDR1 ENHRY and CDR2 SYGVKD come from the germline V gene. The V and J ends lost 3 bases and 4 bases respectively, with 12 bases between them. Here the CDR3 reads CAISENRVSTEAFF. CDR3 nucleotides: TGTGCCATCAGTGAAAACAGGGTGAGCACTGAAGCTTTCTTT.

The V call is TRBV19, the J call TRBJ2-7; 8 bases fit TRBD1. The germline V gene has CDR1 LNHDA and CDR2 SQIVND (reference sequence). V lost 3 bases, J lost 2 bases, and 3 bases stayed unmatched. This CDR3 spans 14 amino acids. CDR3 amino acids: CASSITGGPYEQYF. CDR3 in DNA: TGTGCCAGTAGTATTACAGGGGGTCCCTACGAGCAGTACTTC.

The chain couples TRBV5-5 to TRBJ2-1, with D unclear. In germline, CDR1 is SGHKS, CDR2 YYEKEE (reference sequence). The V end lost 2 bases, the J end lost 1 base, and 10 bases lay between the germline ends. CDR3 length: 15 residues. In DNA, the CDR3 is TGTGCCAGCAGCTTAGCTGTCGGGTCCTACAATGAGCAGTTCTTC. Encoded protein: CASSLAVGSYNEQFF.

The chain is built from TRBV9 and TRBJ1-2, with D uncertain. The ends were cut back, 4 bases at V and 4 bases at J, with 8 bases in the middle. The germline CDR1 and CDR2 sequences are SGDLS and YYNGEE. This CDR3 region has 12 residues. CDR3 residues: CASSPAGYGYTF. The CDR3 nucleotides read TGTGCCAGCAGCCCAGCAGGCTATGGCTACACCTTC.

CDR3 region: CASFLWDRGHYEQYF. In DNA, the CDR3 is TGCGCCAGCTTCCTTTGGGACAGGGGGCATTACGAGCAGTACTTC. V is TRBV10-2 and J is TRBJ2-7; the match to TRBD1 covers 12 bases. The CDR3 covers 15 residues. With V trimmed by 8 bases and J by 4 bases, 9 bases remained unmatched. The germline gives CDR1 WSHSY, CDR2 SAAADI.

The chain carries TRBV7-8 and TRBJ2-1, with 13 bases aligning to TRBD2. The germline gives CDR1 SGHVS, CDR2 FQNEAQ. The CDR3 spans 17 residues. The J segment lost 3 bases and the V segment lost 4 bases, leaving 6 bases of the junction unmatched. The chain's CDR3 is CASSWGLAGNYYNEQFF. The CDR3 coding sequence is TGTGCCAGCAGCTGGGGACTAGCGGGAAACTACTACAATGAGCAGTTCTTC.

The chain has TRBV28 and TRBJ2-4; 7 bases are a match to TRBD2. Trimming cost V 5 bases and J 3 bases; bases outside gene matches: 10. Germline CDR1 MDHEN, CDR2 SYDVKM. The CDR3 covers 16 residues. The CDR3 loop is CASSAQGREGKNIQYF. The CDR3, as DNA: TGTGCCAGCAGTGCCCAGGGTAGGGAGGGCAAAAACATTCAGTACTTC.

As DNA, the CDR3 is TGTGCCAGCAGCTTAGATGCGGGAGGGGAGACCCAGTACTTC. Amino acids: CASSLDAGGETQYF. The chain employs TRBV7-9 and TRBJ2-5, with 9 nucleotides matching TRBD2. The germline gives CDR1 SEHNR, CDR2 FQNEAQ (reference sequence). The CDR3 extends over 14 amino acids. V lost 1 base to trimming and J lost 5 bases; unmatched junction nucleotides: 2.

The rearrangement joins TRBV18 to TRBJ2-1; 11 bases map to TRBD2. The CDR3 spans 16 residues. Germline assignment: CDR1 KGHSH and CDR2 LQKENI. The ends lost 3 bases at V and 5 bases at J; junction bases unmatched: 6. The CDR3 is CASSPGTSGANNEQFF. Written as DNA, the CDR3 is TGTGCCAGCTCACCTGGGACTAGCGGAGCCAACAATGAGCAGTTCTTC.

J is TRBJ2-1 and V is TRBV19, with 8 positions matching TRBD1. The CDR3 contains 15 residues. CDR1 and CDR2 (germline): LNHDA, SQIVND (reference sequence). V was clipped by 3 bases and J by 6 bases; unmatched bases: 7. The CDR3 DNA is TGTGCCAGTAGTATGCGCGCAGGGGGCCTCAATGAGCAGTTCTTC. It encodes CASSMRAGGLNEQFF.

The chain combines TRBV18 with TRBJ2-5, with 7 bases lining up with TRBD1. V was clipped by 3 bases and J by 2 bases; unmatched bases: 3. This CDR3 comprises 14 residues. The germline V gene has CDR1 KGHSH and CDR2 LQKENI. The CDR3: CASSPWTGQETQYF. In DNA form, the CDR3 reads TGTGCCAGCTCACCGTGGACAGGTCAAGAGACCCAGTACTTC. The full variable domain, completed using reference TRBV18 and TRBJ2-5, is NAGVMQNPRHLVRRRGQEARLRCSPMKGHSHVYWYRQLPEEGLKFMVYLQKENIIDESGMPKERFSAEFPKEGPSILRIQQVVRGDSAAYFCASSPWTGQETQYFGPGTRLLVL.

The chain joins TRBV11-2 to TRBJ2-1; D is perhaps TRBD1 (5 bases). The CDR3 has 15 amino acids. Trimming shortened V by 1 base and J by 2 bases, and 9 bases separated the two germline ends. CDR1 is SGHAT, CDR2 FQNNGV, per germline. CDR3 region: CASSLGQGAYNEQFF. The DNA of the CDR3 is TGTGCCAGCAGCTTAGGTCAGGGCGCCTACAATGAGCAGTTCTTC.

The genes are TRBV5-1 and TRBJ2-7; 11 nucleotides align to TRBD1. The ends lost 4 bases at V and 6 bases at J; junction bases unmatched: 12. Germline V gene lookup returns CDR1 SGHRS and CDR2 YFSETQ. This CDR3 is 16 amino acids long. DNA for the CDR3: TGCGCCAGCAGCACCTCAGGACAGGGGGCAATTCGCGAGCAGTACTTC. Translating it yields CASSTSGQGAIREQYF.

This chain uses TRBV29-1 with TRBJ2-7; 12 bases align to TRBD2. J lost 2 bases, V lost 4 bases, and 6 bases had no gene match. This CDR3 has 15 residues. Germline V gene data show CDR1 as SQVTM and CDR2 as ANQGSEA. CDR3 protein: CSVATSGRPTYEQYF. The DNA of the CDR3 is TGCAGCGTTGCAACTAGCGGGAGGCCCACCTACGAGCAGTACTTC.

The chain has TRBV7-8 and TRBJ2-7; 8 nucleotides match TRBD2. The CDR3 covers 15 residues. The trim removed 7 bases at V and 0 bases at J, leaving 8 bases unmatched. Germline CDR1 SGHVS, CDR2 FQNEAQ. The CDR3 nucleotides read TGTGCCAGCAACCCCCGGGGGGGTCACTCCTACGAGCAGTACTTC. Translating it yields CASNPRGGHSYEQYF.

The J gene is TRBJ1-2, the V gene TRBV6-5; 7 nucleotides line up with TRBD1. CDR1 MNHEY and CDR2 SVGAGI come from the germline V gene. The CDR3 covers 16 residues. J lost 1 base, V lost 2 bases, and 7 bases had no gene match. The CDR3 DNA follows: TGTGCCAGCAGTTACGCATGGACAGGAAATAACTATGGCTACACCTTC. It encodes CASSYAWTGNNYGYTF.

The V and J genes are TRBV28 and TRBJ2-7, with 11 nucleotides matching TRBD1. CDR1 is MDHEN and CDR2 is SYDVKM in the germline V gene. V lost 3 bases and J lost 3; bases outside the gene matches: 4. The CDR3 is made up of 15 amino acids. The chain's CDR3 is CASSLRTGGYYEQYF. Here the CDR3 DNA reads TGTGCCAGCAGTTTGCGGACAGGGGGCTACTACGAGCAGTACTTC.

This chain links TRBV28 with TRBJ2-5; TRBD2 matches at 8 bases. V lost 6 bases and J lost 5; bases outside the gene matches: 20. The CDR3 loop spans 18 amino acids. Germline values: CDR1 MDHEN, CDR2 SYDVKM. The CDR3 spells CASRPTSLWGGRSETQYF. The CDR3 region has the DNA TGTGCCAGCAGACCGACTAGTCTGTGGGGCGGGAGGTCGGAGACCCAGTACTTC.

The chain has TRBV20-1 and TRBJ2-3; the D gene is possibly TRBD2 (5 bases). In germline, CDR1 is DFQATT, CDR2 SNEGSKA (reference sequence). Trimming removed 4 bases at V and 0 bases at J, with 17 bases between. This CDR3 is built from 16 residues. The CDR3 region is CSANDPGGSSTDTQYF. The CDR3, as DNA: TGCAGTGCTAATGATCCTGGCGGGTCTAGCACAGATACGCAGTATTTT.

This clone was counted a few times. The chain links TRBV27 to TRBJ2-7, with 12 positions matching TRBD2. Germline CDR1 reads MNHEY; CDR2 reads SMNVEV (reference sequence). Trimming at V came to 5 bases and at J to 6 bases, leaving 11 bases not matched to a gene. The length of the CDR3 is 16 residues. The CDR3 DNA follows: TGTGCCAGCAGTGCGCGGACTAGCGGGAAGGGAAGCGAGCAGTACTTC. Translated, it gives CASSARTSGKGSEQYF.